Below, 25 T cell receptor beta chains from the same sample are listed, as sequenced in a study of tumor-infiltrating lymphocytes in primary liver carcinoma. Researchers generated TCR beta cDNA from 500 to 600 ng of total RNA, relying on a constant-region primer. Libraries covering TCR beta were generated through three nested multiplex PCR rounds (using a slightly modified ARM-PCR). With TRBV1-TRBV30 forward primers and a C-beta reverse primer, the first two PCR rounds were run for nine to eleven cycles each. TCRdb reanalysed the multiplex PCR reads using MiXCR and keeps one entry per CDR3 protein. Of about 130,000 distinct CDR3 sequences in the sample, 64% were seen once. From unsorted bulk tissue weighing 20-30 mg, DNA and RNA were co-extracted. Sequenced sample: liver tumor tissue from sampling region 3. Noted subset: tumor region T3, left-lateral pole. These receptor sequences come from a woman in her fifties or sixties with primary liver carcinoma and hepatitis B virus infection.

As concerns this clonotype: A much more abundant neighbour one base away suggests this may be a read error. The V gene is TRBV6-1, the J gene TRBJ1-2; D remains unclear. Germline V lookup: CDR1 MNHNS, CDR2 SASEGT. This CDR3 has 12 residues. CDR3 coding DNA: TGTGCCAGCACGGCAGGCGGCTATGACTACACCTTC. Amino acid sequence: CASTAGGYDYTF.

As to this clonotype: One junction end does not reproduce the germline sequence, and a read error may be involved. The chain combines TRBV6-1 with TRBJ2-3; 7 bases agree with TRBD1. The CDR3 extends over 14 amino acids. Germline V gives CDR1 MNHNS, CDR2 SASEGT. CDR3 amino acids: CASSVSGGGRTQYF. In DNA, the CDR3 is TGCGCCAGCAGTGTTTCAGGGGGTGGAAGGACGCAGTATTTT.

In its sample, this clonotype ranks as medium-sized (0.01 to 0.1%). The V call is TRBV11-2, the J call TRBJ2-5; D may be TRBD1 (5 bases). This CDR3 is built from 16 residues. Germline-derived CDR1 and CDR2 are SGHAT and FQNNGV. V was pared by 5 bases and J by 2 bases, with 18 bases between. The CDR3 is CASSEQVGLTQETQYF. The CDR3 region has the DNA TGTGCCAGCAGCGAACAGGTTGGGCTAACACAAGAGACCCAGTACTTC.

As regards this clonotype: A much larger clone sits a single nucleotide away, making a read error possible. This chain joins TRBV5-1 and TRBJ2-3, with a tentative D call TRBD2 (6 bases). The germline gives CDR1 SGHRS, CDR2 YFSETQ. The length of the CDR3 is 14 residues. For the CDR3, the DNA is TGCACCAGCAGGCCGGCGGGGAACACAGATACGCAGTATTTT. Translation gives CTSRPAGNTDTQYF.

As DNA, the CDR3 is TGTGCCAGCAGTTTCGACATCGAAGGTGAAAAACTGTTTTTT. Translating it yields CASSFDIEGEKLFF. The genes are TRBV28 and TRBJ1-4; D is ambiguous. V shed 3 bases and J shed 7 bases, with 12 bases lying between them. Germline V lookup: CDR1 MDHEN, CDR2 SYDVKM. CDR3 size: 14 residues.

This clonotype was found a few times. Lacking the conserved final phenylalanine or tryptophan, this CDR3 likely reflects a read error. The J gene is TRBJ2-5, the V gene TRBV11-2, with D possibly matching TRBD2 (7 bases). This CDR3 is 16 amino acids long. Germline V lookup: CDR1 SGHAT, CDR2 FQNNGV. Between the trimmed V and J ends, which lost 4 bases and 4 bases, there was a span of 19 bases. CDR3 loop: CASSSRGGALGETQYL. In DNA form, the CDR3 reads TGTGCCAGCAGCTCGAGAGGGGGGGCTCTAGGAGAGACCCAGTACCTC.

This clonotype showed up just a few times. One base away lies a much larger clone, so this may be a sequencing read error. The J gene is TRBJ2-2, the V gene TRBV12-3 or TRBV12-4, with D hard to call. The CDR3 length is 14 residues. The CDR3 reads CASIKVPNTRELFF. For the CDR3, the DNA is TGTGCCAGCATTAAGGTCCCGAACACCAGGGAGCTGTTTTTT.

This clonotype was seen a single time. Relative to the germline gene, one junction end is altered; a read error may explain this. J is TRBJ2-1 and V is TRBV6-5, with TRBD1 identical over 7 bases. Germline CDR1 reads MNHEY; CDR2 reads SVGAGI. The CDR3 is made up of 12 amino acids. As DNA, the CDR3 is TGCGTCAGCAGTTCAGGGGGCAATGAGCAGTTCTTC. It is translated as CVSSSGGNEQFF.

The V and J genes are TRBV11-1 and TRBJ2-5; no clear D gene. The CDR3 length is 16 residues. Per the germline V gene, CDR1 is SGHAT and CDR2 is FQDESV (reference sequence). Trimming removed 1 base from V and 5 bases from J, with 17 bases in between. The CDR3 protein is CASSLGSDASLETQYF. The CDR3 coding sequence is TGTGCCAGCAGCTTAGGATCAGACGCCTCACTGGAGACCCAGTACTTC.

This clonotype was observed a single time. The conserved closing phenylalanine or tryptophan is absent in this CDR3, likely reflecting a read error. The chain carries TRBV11-2 and TRBJ2-1; D is unclear. There are 17 residues in the CDR3. Germline CDR1 and CDR2: SGHAT and FQNNGV. As DNA, the CDR3 is TGTGCCAGCAACTTAGTGTTCGACATGCTAATTCGCGATGAGCAGTTCTCC. As protein: CASNLVFDMLIRDEQFS.

This clonotype appeared a few times. The chain links TRBV5-1 to TRBJ2-3, with 11 bases lining up with TRBD1. This CDR3 contains 14 residues. V gave up 0 bases and J gave up 7 bases; unmatched junction bases: 1. Looked up from germline, CDR1 is SGHRS and CDR2 is YFSETQ. The CDR3 protein is CASSLGTGGNTQYF. DNA for the CDR3: TGCGCCAGCAGCTTGGGGACAGGGGGCAATACGCAGTATTTT.

For this clonotype: One end of the junction does not line up with germline, which may come from a read error. The chain combines TRBV11-3 with TRBJ2-3; D is uncertain. This CDR3 has 14 residues. Per the germline V gene, CDR1 is SGHNT and CDR2 is YENEEA. CDR3 bases: TGTCCCAGCAACTTAGATCCGTCCAGTTCCACCCCCTTTTTC. As protein: CPSNLDPSSSTPFF.

A word on this clonotype: The germline gene is not matched at one end of the junction; a read error may be the cause. The V and J genes are TRBV10-3 and TRBJ1-2; D not certain. Germline V gives CDR1 ENHRY, CDR2 SYGVKD. This CDR3 has 12 residues. The CDR3 DNA is TGTGCCATCAGTGAGAACAGCTATGGTTACACCTTC. Translation: CAISENSYGYTF.

This clonotype was seen a few times. A much larger clonotype is one base distant, so this may be a read error. J is TRBJ2-7 and V is TRBV6-1; tentatively, D is TRBD1 (5 bases). V gave up 5 bases and J gave up 0 bases, with 14 bases separating them. The length of the CDR3 is 15 residues. Germline CDR1 is MNHNS and CDR2 is SASEGT. CDR3 protein: CASSKTALYSYEQYF. In DNA, the CDR3 is TGTGCCAGCAGTAAGACAGCGCTGTACTCCTACGAGCAGTACTTC.

CDR3 sequence reads: CASSPTSGTIDTQYF. The CDR3 DNA sequence: TGCGCCAGCAGCCCGACTAGCGGGACCATCGACACGCAGTATTTT. J is TRBJ2-3 and V is TRBV5-1; 11 bases fit TRBD2. There are 15 residues in the CDR3. The V segment lost 4 bases and the J segment 9 bases; nucleotides outside the gene matches: 10. The V gene's germline CDR1 is SGHRS and CDR2 YFSETQ. The full variable domain, rest sourced from reference TRBV5-1 and TRBJ2-3, is KAGVTQTPRYLIKTRGQQVTLSCSPISGHRSVSWYQQTPGQGLQFLFEYFSETQRNKGNFPGRFSGRQFSNSRSEMNVSTLELGDSALYLCASSPTSGTIDTQYFGPGTRLTVL.

The sample holds many counts of this clonotype. CDR3 nucleotide sequence: TGCGCCAGCAGCTTGGACAGGGTATACTCCTACGAGCAGTACTTC. Its translation: CASSLDRVYSYEQYF. The rearrangement joins TRBV5-1 to TRBJ2-7; possible D gene TRBD1, 6 bases. The germline V gene encodes CDR1 SGHRS and CDR2 YFSETQ. V shed 0 bases and J shed 0 bases, with 10 bases lying between them. This CDR3 has 15 residues.

This clonotype was observed at least ten times. This rearrangement joins TRBV4-1 to TRBJ2-1, with TRBD2 matching over 10 bases. V lost 7 bases to trimming and J lost 8 bases; unmatched junction nucleotides: 11. Germline V lookup: CDR1 MGHRA, CDR2 YSYEKL. CDR3 length: 15 residues. DNA of the CDR3: TGCGCCAGCACCAGCGGGAGGGCCGAAGGCCATGAGCAGTTCTTC. Its translation is CASTSGRAEGHEQFF.

As regards this clonotype: This may arise from a read error, as a much more abundant clone is one base away. The V call is TRBV5-8, the J call TRBJ1-5; D remains unclear. This CDR3 has 12 residues. The V end was cut by 6 bases, the J end by 3 bases, with 7 bases between. Germline CDR1 is SGHTS and CDR2 is YDEGEE. This chain's CDR3 is CASTLFNQPQHF. CDR3 bases: TGTGCCAGCACCTTATTCAATCAGCCCCAGCATTTT.

On this clonotype: A much larger clone differs by one base, so this may be a read error. V usage is TRBV29-1 and J usage is TRBJ1-5, with a tentative D call TRBD1 (5 bases). V was trimmed by 3 bases and J by 5 bases, leaving 14 bases between them. CDR1 is SQVTM and CDR2 is ANQGSEA in the germline V gene. This CDR3 has 14 amino acids. For the CDR3, the DNA is TGCAGCGTTGATGGGGCAGGGAGCGATCAGCCCCAGCATTTT. This sequence encodes CSVDGAGSDQPQHF.

In regard to this clonotype: A single base separates this from a much larger clone, so it may be a read error. V usage is TRBV28 and J usage is TRBJ2-7; D is ambiguous. The CDR3 covers 13 residues. CDR1 is MDHEN and CDR2 is SYDVKM in the germline V gene. Trimming shortened V by 6 bases and J by 0 bases, and 9 bases separated the two germline ends. The CDR3 here is CASRGDHSYEQYF. CDR3 DNA: TGTGCCAGCAGAGGAGACCACTCCTACGAGCAGTACTTC.

The table lists this clonotype with many counts. The chain combines TRBV14 with TRBJ2-1; 12 bases line up with TRBD2. CDR3 size: 18 residues. Germline CDR1 and CDR2: SGHDN and FVKESK. V shed 5 bases and J 0 bases; nucleotides not matched to a gene: 8. The CDR3 loop is CASSTRTSGIDSYNEQFF. CDR3 nucleotide sequence: TGTGCCAGCAGCACTCGGACTAGCGGGATTGACTCCTACAATGAGCAGTTCTTC.

On this clonotype itself: The junction departs from germline at one end; a sequencing error may be responsible. The V gene is TRBV29-1, the J gene TRBJ2-5, with a possible D match to TRBD2 (6 bases). Germline V lookup: CDR1 SQVTM, CDR2 ANQGSEA. The CDR3 spans 14 residues. Here the CDR3 reads CSVEGGARGETEYF. The CDR3 nucleotides are TGCAGCGTTGAAGGCGGGGCTCGTGGGGAGACCGAGTACTTC.

The chain carries TRBV2 and TRBJ2-1, with unresolved D. The CDR3 runs 15 residues. The germline CDR1 and CDR2 sequences are SNHLY and FYNNEI. Trimming shortened V by 0 bases and J by 3 bases, and 9 bases separated the two germline ends. The CDR3 reads CASSEALGSYNEQFF. DNA for the CDR3: TGTGCCAGCAGTGAAGCGCTTGGCAGCTACAATGAGCAGTTCTTC.

In regard to this clonotype: Germline and junction disagree at one end, which may indicate a read error. The rearrangement uses TRBV6-1 and TRBJ2-7, with 7 bases fitting TRBD2. CDR3 length: 16 residues. CDR1 and CDR2 from the germline V gene are MNHNS and SASEGT. CDR3 protein: CTSSSGSGGRYYEQYF. CDR3 DNA: TGTACCAGCAGTTCTGGGTCGGGGGGACGGTACTACGAGCAGTACTTC.

Comments on this clonotype: A read error is possible here, since a much larger clone lies one base away. The chain couples TRBV14 to TRBJ2-5; D gene uncertain. Trimming cost V 1 base and J 2 bases, with 14 bases left between them. Germline V CDR1 and CDR2: SGHDN, FVKESK. This CDR3 is 16 amino acids long. DNA for the CDR3: TGTGCCAGCAGCCAAGGTCAAGGAGCGTTACAAGAGACCCAGTACTTC. As protein: CASSQGQGALQETQYF.